This TCR beta chain emerged from a study of cytomegalovirus exposure and HLA in healthy donors. As regards this clone: Its antigen is currently unknown.

Primers for the PCR totalled 60 Vbeta and 13 Jbeta. Per the authors' pipeline: Later, about 80 million unique TCR beta chains were counted in an analysis, and about 12 million of them were shared. Data came from immunoSEQ multiplex PCR; TCRdb stores just in-frame clones and leaves some out. That table gives V, J and clone size, and the DNA gave D and trimming. The sample contains fewer than 40,000 clones, approximately 82% of which appear only once. General study findings and limits: Most observed TCR sequences were rare, whereas some public TCRs were detected in many donors.

The CDR3 totals 15 residues. The germline CDR1 and CDR2 sequences are LNHDA and SQIVND (reference sequence). V was clipped by 1 base and J by 4 bases, with 14 bases between them. This chain links TRBV19 with TRBJ2-7; D possibly corresponds to TRBD1 (6 bases). The sequence came from a woman aged 18-29 years in good health and CMV-seronegative. Sequencing input: PBMCs. In nucleotides, the CDR3 is TGTGCCAGTAGTATAGGGGACACTACTCTGTACGAGCAGTACTTC. It yields the protein CASSIGDTTLYEQYF.